Shown below are 24 T cell receptor beta chains from a single sample sequenced in a study of T-cell memory formation after mild COVID-19. TCRdb fed the 5' RACE reads into MiXCR, producing one record per CDR3 protein. The table lists hundreds of thousands of distinct CDR3 sequences, 25% to 30% of them singletons. What was sequenced was PBMCs or a T cell subset sorted from them (not recorded which). These receptors were obtained from an adult woman who had mild COVID-19 (a few samples of this study predate the infection). Cell type and time point are not known.

In this sample, this clonotype turned up many times. V and J are TRBV5-5 and TRBJ1-2, with D maybe TRBD1 (6 bases). This CDR3 comprises 15 residues. Germline-derived CDR1 and CDR2 are SGHKS and YYEKEE (reference sequence). Deletions cut 4 bases from V and 4 bases from J, with 17 bases between. The CDR3 spells CASSTNGGLSYGYTF. CDR3 nucleotide sequence: TGTGCCAGCAGCACCAATGGGGGGCTTAGCTATGGCTACACCTTC.

J is TRBJ2-1 and V is TRBV5-1; 10 bases are a match to TRBD2. CDR3 length: 13 residues. CDR1 and CDR2 from the germline V gene are SGHRS and YFSETQ. Unmatched junction bases numbered 4, after V lost 4 bases and J lost 9 bases. The CDR3 coding sequence is TGCGCCAGCAGCACTAGCGGGACCCGTGAGCAGTTCTTC. Encoded protein: CASSTSGTREQFF.

This clonotype was observed a handful of times. This chain joins TRBV15 and TRBJ2-4; 8 bases fit TRBD2. The length of the CDR3 is 13 residues. J gave up 10 bases and V 5 bases, and 7 bases lay outside the gene matches. Germline V gene sequence: CDR1 LNHNV, CDR2 YYDKDF (reference sequence). CDR3 amino acids: CATSGERGRIQYF. The CDR3 coding sequence is TGTGCCACCAGCGGGGAGCGGGGGAGGATTCAGTACTTC.

The chain combines TRBV20-1 with TRBJ2-3; the match to TRBD2 covers 7 bases. V lost 2 bases and J lost 2; bases outside the gene matches: 7. The CDR3 runs 15 residues. Germline CDR1 reads DFQATT; CDR2 reads SNEGSKA (reference sequence). The CDR3, as DNA: TGCAGTGCTAGAAGAAGCGGGGTGAACACAGATACGCAGTATTTT. Translated: CSARRSGVNTDTQYF.

V is TRBV9 and J is TRBJ2-1; 10 bases match TRBD2. The V gene's germline CDR1 is SGDLS and CDR2 YYNGEE. V lost 0 bases, J lost 8 bases, and 5 bases stayed unmatched. The CDR3 sequence is 15 residues long. The CDR3 bases are TGTGCCAGCAGCGTAGGGCTAGCGGGAGCGGATGAGCAGTTCTTC. It translates to CASSVGLAGADEQFF.

This clonotype was seen ten or more times. CDR3 residues: CASSVGGATTEQYF. CDR3 DNA sequence: TGTGCCAGCAGCGTCGGGGGGGCAACTACCGAGCAGTACTTC. The genes are TRBV7-2 and TRBJ2-7; 8 bases agree with TRBD2. The germline CDR1 and CDR2 sequences are SGHTA and FQGNSA. This CDR3 is built from 14 residues. V lost 5 bases to trimming and J lost 6 bases; unmatched junction nucleotides: 9.

The V call is TRBV13, the J call TRBJ2-3; 11 bases fit TRBD2. Germline CDR1 PRHDT, CDR2 FYEKMQ (reference sequence). The CDR3 extends over 16 amino acids. V was pared by 5 bases and J by 0 bases, with 4 bases of the junction left unmatched. The CDR3 nucleotides read TGTGCCAGCAGCCAATGGACTAGCGGGAGCACAGATACGCAGTATTTT. It specifies CASSQWTSGSTDTQYF.

The rearrangement joins TRBV7-2 to TRBJ2-3; TRBD2 agrees at 11 bases. The CDR3 length is 17 residues. The V and J ends lost 4 bases and 3 bases, in that order; junction bases with no gene match: 9. Germline lookup yields CDR1 SGHTA and CDR2 FQGNSA. This CDR3 reads CASSSRHGLAGTDTQYF. As DNA, the CDR3 is TGTGCCAGCAGCTCCCGGCACGGACTAGCGGGTACAGATACGCAGTATTTT.

This clonotype was seen a handful of times. The chain links TRBV20-1 to TRBJ2-5, with no clear D. The CDR3 consists of 13 residues. Germline assignment: CDR1 DFQATT and CDR2 SNEGSKA (reference sequence). The germline V and J ends were trimmed by 8 bases and 5 bases, with 18 bases remaining between them. The CDR3 region is CSTTQEIWETQYF. DNA for the CDR3: TGCAGTACCACTCAAGAGATTTGGGAGACCCAGTACTTC.

The genes are TRBV4-1 and TRBJ1-5; D is perhaps TRBD1 (6 bases). CDR3 length equals 15 residues. V lost 1 base and J lost 5, with 12 bases in between. From germline, CDR1 is MGHRA and CDR2 YSYEKL. Here the CDR3 DNA reads TGCGCCAGCAGCCAAGCGGGGAGGGGGGATCAGCCCCAGCATTTT. It codes for CASSQAGRGDQPQHF.

This clonotype was observed many times. The chain recombines TRBV20-1 with TRBJ2-7; D may be TRBD1 or TRBD2 (5 bases each). Germline V lookup: CDR1 DFQATT, CDR2 SNEGSKA (reference sequence). V was pared by 3 bases and J by 7 bases, with 19 bases between. This CDR3 spans 14 amino acids. CDR3 nucleotides: TGCAGTGCTAGGACGGGGCTCCAAAGAGGGGAGCAGTACTTC. It translates to CSARTGLQRGEQYF.

The chain uses TRBV19 and TRBJ2-1; 12 nucleotides line up with TRBD1. This CDR3 contains 15 residues. The V gene's germline CDR1 is LNHDA and CDR2 SQIVND (reference sequence). V lost 3 bases, J lost 6 bases, and 3 bases stayed unmatched. Here the CDR3 reads CASSIGTGGINEQFF. In DNA, the CDR3 is TGTGCCAGTAGTATTGGGACAGGGGGCATCAATGAGCAGTTCTTC.

CDR3: CATGDGRGHLLDTQYF. The CDR3 DNA sequence: TGTGCCACCGGCGACGGTAGGGGGCACCTTCTAGATACGCAGTATTTT. V is TRBV15 and J is TRBJ2-3; 7 bases map to TRBD1. CDR1 and CDR2 (germline): LNHNV, YYDKDF (reference sequence). Trimming removed 8 bases from V and 5 bases from J; junction bases left unmatched: 16. The CDR3 is 16 amino acids.

The chain has TRBV7-2 and TRBJ1-5; D uncertain. The CDR3 spans 12 residues. Germline V gives CDR1 SGHTA, CDR2 FQGNSA. V dropped 6 bases and J dropped 11 bases, with 14 bases sitting between them. The CDR3 nucleotides read TGTGCCAGCAGTTCTCGGCGGGGAGCCCAGCATTTT. Translation gives CASSSRRGAQHF.

This clonotype was seen ten or more times. This chain connects TRBV7-2 to TRBJ1-1, with D perhaps matching TRBD1 (5 bases). The germline V and J ends were trimmed by 6 bases and 0 bases, with 8 bases remaining between them. Germline lookup yields CDR1 SGHTA and CDR2 FQGNSA. CDR3 length: 13 amino acids. The CDR3 DNA follows: TGTGCCAGCAGGGAGGACATGAACACTGAAGCTTTCTTT. The encoded protein is CASREDMNTEAFF.

This rearrangement joins TRBV25-1 to TRBJ1-3, with unresolved D. Germline values: CDR1 MGHDK, CDR2 SYGVNS. Trimming shortened V by 2 bases and J by 1 base, and 6 bases separated the two germline ends. The CDR3 length is 14 residues. This CDR3 reads CASSEPGSGNTIYF. The CDR3 DNA reads as TGTGCCAGCAGTGAACCAGGTTCTGGAAACACCATATATTTT.

The J gene is TRBJ2-3, the V gene TRBV12-5; TRBD1 matches at 7 bases. The V segment lost 6 bases and the J segment 4 bases; nucleotides outside the gene matches: 4. The CDR3 runs 13 residues. Germline CDR1 and CDR2: LGHNT and FRNRAP. In nucleotides, the CDR3 is TGTGCTAGTGGGCCAGGGGGTGCAGATACGCAGTATTTT. Residues: CASGPGGADTQYF.

The rearrangement uses TRBV6-1 and TRBJ1-1, with TRBD1 as a possible D gene (5 bases). The CDR3 has 13 amino acids. V lost 3 bases, J lost 9 bases, and 14 bases lay in between. The germline V gene encodes CDR1 MNHNS and CDR2 SASEGT. CDR3 sequence reads: CASSDALGGKAFF. The CDR3 DNA follows: TGTGCCAGCAGTGACGCACTTGGGGGGAAAGCTTTCTTT.

This sequence joins TRBV5-6 and TRBJ1-6; D is ambiguous. The CDR3 sequence is 16 residues long. V lost 4 bases to trimming and J lost 0 bases, with 11 bases between them. CDR1 and CDR2 (germline): SGHDT, YYEEEE. The CDR3, as DNA: TGTGCCAGCAGCCGGCGGATGAGCTCCTATAATTCACCCCTCCACTTT. Protein sequence: CASSRRMSSYNSPLHF.

This clonotype showed up just a few times. The chain joins TRBV29-1 to TRBJ2-7; 9 bases line up with TRBD1. The V gene end was trimmed by 7 bases and the J gene end by 5 bases; junction bases not matched to a gene: 6. The CDR3 length is 12 residues. CDR1 and CDR2 from the germline V gene are SQVTM and ANQGSEA. DNA of the CDR3: TGCAGCGCTTGGACAGGGGACCACGAGCAGTACTTC. As protein: CSAWTGDHEQYF.

This rearrangement joins TRBV19 to TRBJ2-7, with a weak D call TRBD2 (6 bases). The CDR3 has 16 residues. CDR1 LNHDA and CDR2 SQIVND come from the germline V gene (reference sequence). Deletions cut 7 bases from V and 2 bases from J, with 21 bases between. CDR3 in amino acids: CASTNWGTGGPYEQYF. CDR3 DNA: TGTGCCAGTACGAACTGGGGGACTGGGGGACCCTACGAGCAGTACTTC.

This clonotype turned up a few times. The chain combines TRBV9 with TRBJ2-7; tentatively, D is TRBD2 (5 bases). Germline V gene lookup returns CDR1 SGDLS and CDR2 YYNGEE. V was pared by 2 bases and J by 6 bases, with 12 bases between. The CDR3 runs 13 residues. CDR3 DNA: TGTGCCAGCAGCGTGGGAGACCCTAGCGAGCAGTACTTC. It translates to CASSVGDPSEQYF. The variable domain in full, completed from reference TRBV9 and TRBJ2-7, reads DSGVTQTPKHLITATGQRVTLRCSPRSGDLSVYWYQQSLDQGLQFLIQYYNGEERAKGNILERFSAQQFPDLHSELNLSSLELGDSALYFCASSVGDPSEQYFGPGTRLTVT.

This clonotype has only one observation. The chain is built from TRBV7-9 and TRBJ2-3; TRBD2 matches at 12 bases. The J segment lost 6 bases and the V segment lost 0 bases, leaving 1 base of the junction unmatched. This CDR3 spans 15 amino acids. Germline CDR1 is SEHNR and CDR2 is FQNEAQ (reference sequence). CDR3 nucleotides: TGTGCCAGCAGCTTAGCGGGGACTAGCGGGGATACGCAGTATTTT. This translates into CASSLAGTSGDTQYF.

This clonotype has a count of ten or more. The J gene is TRBJ2-7, the V gene TRBV4-2; 11 bases agree with TRBD1. Germline CDR1 reads LGHNA; CDR2 reads YNFKEQ. V was pared by 0 bases and J by 3 bases, with 4 bases of the junction left unmatched. There are 16 residues in the CDR3. CDR3 protein: CASSQETGTGGYEQYF. CDR3 nucleotide sequence: TGTGCCAGCAGCCAAGAAACCGGGACAGGGGGCTACGAGCAGTACTTC.